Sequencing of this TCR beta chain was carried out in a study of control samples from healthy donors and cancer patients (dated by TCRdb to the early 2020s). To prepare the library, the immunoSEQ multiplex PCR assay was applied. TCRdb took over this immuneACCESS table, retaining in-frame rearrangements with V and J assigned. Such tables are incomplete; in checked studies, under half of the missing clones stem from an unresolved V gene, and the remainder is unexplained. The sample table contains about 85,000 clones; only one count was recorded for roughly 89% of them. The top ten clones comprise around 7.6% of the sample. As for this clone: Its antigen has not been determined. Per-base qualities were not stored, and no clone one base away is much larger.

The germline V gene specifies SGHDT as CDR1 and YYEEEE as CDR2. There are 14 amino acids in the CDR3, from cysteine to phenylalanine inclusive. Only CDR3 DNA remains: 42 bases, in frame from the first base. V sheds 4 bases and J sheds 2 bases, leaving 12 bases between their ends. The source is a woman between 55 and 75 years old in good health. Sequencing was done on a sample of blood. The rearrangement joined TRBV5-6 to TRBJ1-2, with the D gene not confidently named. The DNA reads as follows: TGTGCCAGCAGCCCTTGGCATTCGAACTATGGCTACACCTTC. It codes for CASSPWHSNYGYTF.